This T cell receptor (beta chain) was documented in a study of beta chain features in type 1 diabetes. About the research overall: Across the samples, approximately 110,000,000 sorted cells were examined in total. Study outcomes and limitations: Within each of all four CD4+ subsets, Type 1 diabetes patients had TCRB CDR3s that were moderately but significantly shorter.

Purity of each sorted population was above 95%. The investigators reverse transcribed all of the isolated RNA, so they sequenced expressed TCRB transcripts. Sequenced by immunoSEQ multiplex PCR; TCRdb stores in-frame clones only, minus some. The top ten hold approximately 0.086% of the sample, which has under 300,000 clones, under 20% seen once. A note on this clone: Antigen unknown.

CDR3 length equals 16 residues. In germline, CDR1 is LNHDA, CDR2 SQIVND (reference sequence). The junction had 7 bases not matched to a gene; V was cut back by 6 bases and J by 8 bases. This TCR was recovered from a young man with type 1 diabetes. Material for sequencing was naive CD4+ T cells from blood. The chain uses TRBV19 and TRBJ2-1; 16 bases agree with TRBD2. CDR3 residues: CASRRGLAGGADEQFF. For the CDR3, the DNA is TGTGCCAGTAGACGGGGACTAGCGGGAGGGGCCGATGAGCAGTTCTTC.